The clone carrying this T cell receptor (beta chain) has just a few counts. Its antigen is as yet unknown. At one of its ends the junction is not consistent with the germline gene, which may arise from a read error. Primers: 60 Vbeta forward and 13 Jbeta reverse. Method: immunoSEQ multiplex PCR; TCRdb's copy keeps in-frame clones and lacks some. This sample has about 93,000 clones, with around 73% found just once. The sample comes from a study of cytomegalovirus exposure and HLA in healthy donors. Overall study results and limits: Later analysis found that TCR beta chains associated with HLA were more clonally expanded than other, equally common chains. The classifier was said to identify cytomegalovirus status with high specificity and sensitivity. Compared with the roughly 700-donor mean, an Asian-associated ancestry cluster reportedly had fewer N-insertions, according to a later analysis. The study put some 160 TCR beta chains on its list as cytomegalovirus-associated.

The CDR3 is 12 residues long. Germline-derived CDR1 and CDR2 are GTSNPN and SVGIG (reference sequence). V is TRBV30 and J is TRBJ2-7; D is perhaps TRBD2 (6 bases). Sequenced input: PBMCs. This TCR came from a woman in her thirties or forties in good health and CMV-seronegative. CDR3 nucleotides: TGTGCCTGGAGCCGGGACTCCAACGAGCAGTACTTC. Protein: CAWSRDSNEQYF.